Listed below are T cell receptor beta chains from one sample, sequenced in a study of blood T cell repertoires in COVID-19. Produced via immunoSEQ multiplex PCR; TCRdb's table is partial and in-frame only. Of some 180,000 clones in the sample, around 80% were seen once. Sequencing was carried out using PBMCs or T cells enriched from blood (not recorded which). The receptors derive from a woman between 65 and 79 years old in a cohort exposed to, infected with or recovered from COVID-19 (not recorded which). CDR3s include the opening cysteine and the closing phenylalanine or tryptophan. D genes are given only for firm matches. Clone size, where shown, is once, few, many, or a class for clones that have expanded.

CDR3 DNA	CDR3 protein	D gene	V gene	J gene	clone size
TGCAGTGCCCCTTTACCCGGGACTAGGGTCTTC	CSAPLPGTRVF	TRBD2	TRBV20-1	TRBJ2-4	NA
TGTGCCAGCAGACGTACAGGGGGTATCTACGAGCAGTACTTC	CASRRTGGIYEQYF	TRBD1	TRBV27	TRBJ2-7	NA
TGTGCCAGTAAGACAACTTCGGCAGGGGCAGGAAACACCATATATTTT	CASKTTSAGAGNTIYF	NA	TRBV28	TRBJ1-3	NA
TGTGCCAGCAGCTTGAGGGGGCATACTGAAGCTTTCTTT	CASSLRGHTEAFF	TRBD1	TRBV7-3	TRBJ1-1	NA
TGTGCCAGCACCCGGACTAGCGGGAGGGCGAACACCGGGGAGCTGTTTTTT	CASTRTSGRANTGELFF	TRBD2	TRBV7-8	TRBJ2-2	NA
TGTGCCAGCAGCTTAGATCGACAGGGTAATGAAAAACTGTTTTTT	CASSLDRQGNEKLFF	TRBD1	TRBV7-9	TRBJ1-4	NA
TGCGCCAGCAGCTTGGGGGCGACAGCCTCCTCCGAGCAGTACTTC	CASSLGATASSEQYF	NA	TRBV5-1	TRBJ2-7	NA
TGTGCCAGCATAGGGGGGACTACCTACTCAGATACGCAGTATTTT	CASIGGTTYSDTQYF	NA	TRBV7-9	TRBJ2-3	NA
TGTGCCAGCAGCCAAGGAGGGGACAGGGGGCTGGGCACTGAAGCTTTCTTT	CASSQGGDRGLGTEAFF	TRBD1	TRBV4-2	TRBJ1-1	NA
TGTGCCAGCACAACAGGGGATACGGGGAATGAGCAGTTCTTC	CASTTGDTGNEQFF	TRBD1	TRBV28	TRBJ2-1	NA
TGTGCCAGCAGCCCCCAGGGGGCACGCACAGATACGCAGTATTTT	CASSPQGARTDTQYF	TRBD1	TRBV3-1/TRBV3-2	TRBJ2-3	once
TGTGCCGGCGGGAAGACAGCGAACACCGGGGAGCTGTTTTTT	CAGGKTANTGELFF	NA	TRBV2	TRBJ2-2	NA
TGTGCCAGCAGCCAAAACGCCGGGACTAGCGGACAAGAGACCCAGTACTTC	CASSQNAGTSGQETQYF	TRBD2	TRBV4-2	TRBJ2-5	few
TGCGCCAGCAGCTGGGGGGACAGTACTAACTATGGCTACACCTTC	CASSWGDSTNYGYTF	TRBD1	TRBV5-1	TRBJ1-2	NA
TGTGCCAGCAGCTTAATTGGGGGCGCCTACAATGAGCAGTTCTTC	CASSLIGGAYNEQFF	NA	TRBV11-3	TRBJ2-1	NA
TGCGCCAGCAACGAAAAAACAAGGAACACCGGGGAGCTGTTTTTT	CASNEKTRNTGELFF	NA	TRBV5-1	TRBJ2-2	NA
TGTGCCAGCAGTTTAGTCCACCAGTCAGGTAATAGCAATCAGCCCCAGCATTTT	CASSLVHQSGNSNQPQHF	NA	TRBV28	TRBJ1-5	NA
TGTGCCAGTAGTATGGTCGGGGGGCAAGAGACCCAGTACTTC	CASSMVGGQETQYF	TRBD2	TRBV19	TRBJ2-5	NA
TGTGCCAGCAGACAGGGCCTTTCACCCCTCCACTTT	CASRQGLSPLHF	NA	TRBV6-5	TRBJ1-6	few
TGTGCCAGCAGCTTCGGGGATAGGTACACCTTC	CASSFGDRYTF	NA	TRBV7-2	TRBJ1-2	few
TGTGCCAGCAGCCAATTTCCGTTCACTGAAGCTTTCTTT	CASSQFPFTEAFF	NA	TRBV3-1/TRBV3-2	TRBJ1-1	NA
TGCGCCAGCAGCGCGGGTGGCAGCCATGGCTACACCTTC	CASSAGGSHGYTF	NA	TRBV5-1	TRBJ1-2	NA
TGTGCCAGTAGTACCCCCGGCTCTGGAAACACCATATATTTT	CASSTPGSGNTIYF	NA	TRBV19	TRBJ1-3	NA
TGTGCCAGCACCCGACAGGGTCAGGTTTCCCCCCTCCACTTT	CASTRQGQVSPLHF	TRBD1	TRBV2	TRBJ1-6	NA
TGCGCCAGCAGCTTGGGACTAGCGGCCGCATTTGAGCAGTTCTTC	CASSLGLAAAFEQFF	TRBD2	TRBV5-1	TRBJ2-1	NA
TGTGCCAGCAGCCAAGGGACTAGCGGGATCTCTCCGGACGAGCAGTACTTC	CASSQGTSGISPDEQYF	TRBD2	TRBV4-2	TRBJ2-7	few
TGCGCCAGCAGCTCCTACCGACGGACAGGGGCCGAGCAGTACTTC	CASSSYRRTGAEQYF	TRBD1	TRBV5-1	TRBJ2-7	NA
TGTGCCACCTCTCCCGGACAGCGGAATGAAAAACTGTTTTTT	CATSPGQRNEKLFF	NA	TRBV19	TRBJ1-4	NA
TGTGCCAGCAGTGCACAAGCGGGGCAGGAGACCCAGTACTTC	CASSAQAGQETQYF	TRBD2	TRBV2	TRBJ2-5	few
TGTGCCAGCAGCCAAGGGGGGGGCGGCTACGAGCAGTACTTC	CASSQGGGGYEQYF	NA	TRBV4-2	TRBJ2-7	few
TGTGCCAGCAGCTATTGGGCAGGAGGGGCTCAGCCCCAGCATTTT	CASSYWAGGAQPQHF	NA	TRBV5-6	TRBJ1-5	NA
TGTGCCAGCAGCTCCTACAGGGGGAGGTTCTATGGCTACACCTTC	CASSSYRGRFYGYTF	TRBD1	TRBV7-2	TRBJ1-2	NA
TGTGCCAGCAGTTATCAGGGGGATTCACCCCTCCACTTT	CASSYQGDSPLHF	TRBD1	TRBV6-5	TRBJ1-6	NA
TGCGCCAGCCATTCAGGGGGCGCGAATGAAAAACTGTTTTTT	CASHSGGANEKLFF	TRBD1	TRBV5-1	TRBJ1-4	few
TGTGCCAGCAGGGGGACTAGCTCCTACAATGAGCAGTTCTTC	CASRGTSSYNEQFF	TRBD2	TRBV6-5	TRBJ2-1	once
TGTGCCAGCTCACCACCTGTCTTCAGGGTTCCCTATGGCTACACCTTC	CASSPPVFRVPYGYTF	NA	TRBV18	TRBJ1-2	NA
TGTGCCAGCAGTTTCGGGAATGACGTACTTGAAGCTTTCTTT	CASSFGNDVLEAFF	NA	TRBV27	TRBJ1-1	NA
TGTGCCAGCAGCGTCAACTTGGCCGGGGAGCTGTTTTTT	CASSVNLAGELFF	NA	TRBV5-6	TRBJ2-2	NA
TGTGCCAGCAGACCCCGCGGGGGAATGAACACTGAAGCTTTCTTT	CASRPRGGMNTEAFF	NA	TRBV7-2	TRBJ1-1	NA
TGTGCCAGCAGCTTAAAGAACAGGGGGGATGGCTACACCTTC	CASSLKNRGDGYTF	TRBD1	TRBV11-2	TRBJ1-2	NA
TGTGCCAGCAGCACTGGTTCCAACAGCGGCTACACTGAAGCTTTCTTT	CASSTGSNSGYTEAFF	NA	TRBV7-9	TRBJ1-1	NA
TGTGCCAGTAGTATAGATATTTGGGGAGGCTACGAGCAGTACTTC	CASSIDIWGGYEQYF	NA	TRBV19	TRBJ2-7	once
TGTGCCAGCAGTGAATTTCGACTAGCGGGAGCATCAGATACGCAGTATTTT	CASSEFRLAGASDTQYF	TRBD2	TRBV25-1	TRBJ2-3	NA
TGTGCCAGCAGCCCCAGGGGATTGAACACTGAAGCTTTCTTT	CASSPRGLNTEAFF	NA	TRBV11-3	TRBJ1-1	many
TGTGCCAGCAGTCCTCCGGGAGGGGGCGCTGGCTACACCTTC	CASSPPGGGAGYTF	TRBD1	TRBV28	TRBJ1-2	few